A single sample is the source of the 10 T cell receptor beta chains below, sequenced in a study of shared T cell receptors in the human thymus. The data were produced by immunoSEQ multiplex PCR, yet TCRdb's version contains in-frame clones alone and is incomplete. The sample has more than 550,000 clones; over 75% are singletons. These same data were also listed under a study on human thymus T cells.

The sample consisted of thymocytes. Receptors were obtained from a boy under two years old with a congenital heart defect.

The gene calls are TRBV5-1 and TRBJ2-3, with a possible D match to TRBD1 (5 bases). This CDR3 is 16 amino acids long. V was shortened by 2 bases and J by 3 bases, with 16 bases between the two germline ends. Germline values: CDR1 SGHRS, CDR2 YFSETQ. The CDR3 DNA reads TGCGCCAGCAGCTTACGACAGACCGAAGGGACAGATACGCAGTATTTT. It is translated as CASSLRQTEGTDTQYF.

This clone has only a few counts. The chain joins TRBV13 to TRBJ2-7; possibly TRBD1 for D (6 bases). The CDR3 consists of 18 residues. Germline V gives CDR1 PRHDT, CDR2 FYEKMQ (reference sequence). The V gene lost 1 base and the J gene lost 2 bases, with 21 bases spanning the gap. CDR3 sequence reads: CASSLVSSGATDPYEQYF. In DNA form, the CDR3 reads TGTGCCAGCAGCTTAGTAAGTTCAGGGGCGACAGATCCCTACGAGCAGTACTTC.

The chain combines TRBV11-2 with TRBJ2-3, with 8 nucleotides matching TRBD2. This CDR3 spans 15 amino acids. Germline V gene sequence: CDR1 SGHAT, CDR2 FQNNGV. The V segment lost 5 bases and the J segment 1 base; nucleotides outside the gene matches: 5. The CDR3 sequence: CASSAYGGGTDTQYF. CDR3 DNA: TGTGCCAGCAGCGCGTACGGGGGGGGCACAGATACGCAGTATTTT.

The rearrangement joins TRBV7-9 to TRBJ1-2, with D hard to call. The germline V gene has CDR1 SEHNR and CDR2 FQNEAQ (reference sequence). V was pared by 1 base and J by 2 bases, with 17 bases between. This CDR3 is 17 amino acids long. The CDR3 DNA follows: TGTGCCAGCAGCTTAGTAGCAGGAACCGGAGGGAACTATGGCTACACCTTC. As protein: CASSLVAGTGGNYGYTF.

This sequence joins TRBV7-6 and TRBJ2-2; tentative D call: TRBD1 (6 bases). The V end was cut by 3 bases, the J end by 7 bases, with 9 bases between. The CDR3 totals 13 residues. CDR1 and CDR2 (germline): SGHVS, FNYEAQ. The CDR3 DNA follows: TGTGCCAGCAGCTTCTCAGGGGTCGGGGAGCTGTTTTTT. As protein: CASSFSGVGELFF.

The V gene is TRBV15, the J gene TRBJ1-6; no clear D. V was pared by 3 bases and J by 1 base, with 19 bases between. The CDR3 is made up of 19 amino acids. Germline V lookup: CDR1 LNHNV, CDR2 YYDKDF (reference sequence). The CDR3 protein is CATSRIGPRVGSYNSPLHF. CDR3 nucleotides: TGTGCCACCAGCAGGATTGGTCCGAGGGTGGGGTCCTATAATTCACCCCTCCACTTT.

This chain connects TRBV6-5 to TRBJ2-7, with 9 positions matching TRBD1. V trimming: 5 bases; J trimming: 5 bases; junction bases outside the gene matches: 4. The CDR3 loop spans 13 amino acids. Germline values: CDR1 MNHEY, CDR2 SVGAGI. CDR3 protein: CASSHTGGHEQYF. As DNA, the CDR3 is TGTGCCAGCAGTCATACAGGGGGCCACGAGCAGTACTTC.

The rearrangement joins TRBV30 to TRBJ1-5, with TRBD1 matching over 7 bases. V lost 4 bases to trimming and J lost 3 bases; unmatched junction nucleotides: 9. From germline, CDR1 is GTSNPN and CDR2 SVGIG (reference sequence). This CDR3 has 15 residues. The CDR3 loop is CAWKPTDRDNQPQHF. The CDR3 nucleotides are TGTGCCTGGAAACCTACCGACAGGGACAATCAGCCCCAGCATTTT. The variable domain in full, completed from reference TRBV30 and TRBJ1-5, reads SQTIHQWPATLVQPVGSPLSLECTVEGTSNPNLYWYRQAAGRGLQLLFYSVGIGQISSEVPQNLSASRPQDRQFILSSKKLLLSDSGFYLCAWKPTDRDNQPQHFGDGTRLSIL.

DNA of the CDR3: TGTGCCAGCAGTTTATGGGGGACTAGCGGGGCTACAGATACGCAGTATTTT. Translation gives CASSLWGTSGATDTQYF. This chain uses TRBV27 with TRBJ2-3; 13 bases fit TRBD2. CDR1 and CDR2 (germline): MNHEY, SMNVEV (reference sequence). The CDR3 has 17 amino acids. J gave up 3 bases and V 1 base, and 4 bases lay outside the gene matches.

Points on this clone: In the same sample, other DNA sequences code for this CDR3. V usage is TRBV28 and J usage is TRBJ2-7; 12 positions match TRBD2. This CDR3 region has 14 residues. Germline V gene lookup returns CDR1 MDHEN and CDR2 SYDVKM. V was pared by 3 bases and J by 5 bases, with 2 bases of the junction left unmatched. The CDR3 coding sequence is TGTGCCAGCAGTTTTCGACTAGCGGGAGACGAGCAGTACTTC. Its protein is CASSFRLAGDEQYF.